Shown below are 14 T cell receptor beta chains from a single sample sequenced in a study of T cell responses to AZD1222 COVID-19 vaccine. Sequencing was performed with immunoSEQ multiplex PCR; in TCRdb, only in-frame clones are kept and a portion is missing. Of some 92,000 clones listed, around nine tenths were seen once; the top ten hold around 5.2%. The sequenced sample was peripheral blood, obtained on day 0 of MenACWY control vaccination. These receptors came from an adult in good health.

The J gene is TRBJ1-1, the V gene TRBV9; 7 bases align to TRBD1. J gave up 14 bases and V 3 bases, and 10 bases lay outside the gene matches. Germline lookup yields CDR1 SGDLS and CDR2 YYNGEE. CDR3 size: 12 residues. CDR3 loop: CASSAALGQLFF. The CDR3 coding sequence is TGTGCCAGCAGCGCGGCTTTGGGACAGCTGTTCTTT.

The chain employs TRBV5-1 and TRBJ2-5; 11 bases agree with TRBD1. This CDR3 is built from 14 residues. The germline gives CDR1 SGHRS, CDR2 YFSETQ. V shed 4 bases, J shed 4 bases, and the junction held 3 bases outside the gene matches. The CDR3 region has the DNA TGCGCCAGCAGCCCCGGGACAGGGGGAGAGACCCAGTACTTC. Its translation is CASSPGTGGETQYF.

This rearrangement joins TRBV10-3 to TRBJ1-4; tentative D call: TRBD1 (6 bases). From germline, CDR1 is ENHRY and CDR2 SYGVKD. The CDR3 has 17 residues. The V and J ends lost 2 bases and 5 bases respectively, with 18 bases between them. The CDR3 DNA reads TGTGCCATCAGTGAGAGCAACCAAGGGGGGAGGAATGAAAAACTGTTTTTT. This encodes CAISESNQGGRNEKLFF.

This chain connects TRBV28 to TRBJ2-7; 9 bases align to TRBD2. The CDR3 has 13 residues. V trimming: 8 bases; J trimming: 6 bases; junction bases outside the gene matches: 8. Looked up from germline, CDR1 is MDHEN and CDR2 is SYDVKM. CDR3 DNA sequence: TGTGCCAGCCACCTTAGCGGGAGTTCCGAGCAGTACTTC. Protein sequence: CASHLSGSSEQYF.

V usage is TRBV6-6 and J usage is TRBJ2-3, with D tentatively TRBD2 (5 bases). Germline CDR1 and CDR2: MNHNY and SVGAGI (reference sequence). The CDR3 spans 14 residues. Trimming removed 7 bases at V and 2 bases at J, with 13 bases between. For the CDR3, the DNA is TGTGCCAGCACCCCTCGACTAAACACAGATACGCAGTATTTT. Encoded protein: CASTPRLNTDTQYF.

The V call is TRBV10-3, the J call TRBJ1-6; D call uncertain. The V end lost 2 bases, the J end lost 10 bases, and 15 bases lay between the germline ends. This CDR3 has 15 residues. Germline values: CDR1 ENHRY, CDR2 SYGVKD. The CDR3 here is CAISEEGPTQSPLHF. The CDR3 DNA reads TGTGCCATCAGTGAGGAAGGGCCAACCCAGTCACCCCTCCACTTT.

This chain joins TRBV28 and TRBJ1-2; 9 bases fit TRBD1. CDR1 is MDHEN and CDR2 is SYDVKM in the germline V gene. Germline trimming cut 4 bases from V and 8 bases from J; bases unmatched to any gene: 5. The CDR3 runs 13 residues. CDR3 region: CASSSGTGRGYTF. The CDR3 coding sequence is TGTGCCAGCAGTTCCGGGACAGGGCGAGGCTACACCTTC.

The chain links TRBV19 to TRBJ1-1; a possible D gene is TRBD1 (5 bases). Trimming shortened V by 7 bases and J by 2 bases, and 14 bases separated the two germline ends. Germline values: CDR1 LNHDA, CDR2 SQIVND (reference sequence). The CDR3 is 14 amino acids. The CDR3 spells CASIKGQGNTEAFF. The CDR3 DNA follows: TGTGCCAGTATCAAGGGGCAGGGCAACACTGAAGCTTTCTTT.

Here the CDR3 DNA reads TGTGCCAGCAGCTCTTGGACAGGGGGGGGAGATACGCAGTATTTT. Protein sequence: CASSSWTGGGDTQYF. The chain has TRBV7-8 and TRBJ2-3; 10 bases line up with TRBD1. Trimming took 4 bases from V and 5 from J; bases not matched to a gene: 6. The CDR3 totals 15 residues. Germline-derived CDR1 and CDR2 are SGHVS and FQNEAQ. The variable domain in full, completed from reference TRBV7-8 and TRBJ2-3, reads GAGVSQSPRYKVAKRGQDVALRCDPISGHVSLFWYQQALGQGPEFLTYFQNEAQLDKSGLPSDRFFAERPEGSVSTLKIQRTQQEDSAVYLCASSSWTGGGDTQYFGPGTRLTVL.

The V and J genes are TRBV5-6 and TRBJ2-5; TRBD1 might be the D (5 bases). The germline V gene has CDR1 SGHDT and CDR2 YYEEEE. CDR3 length equals 14 residues. V shed 4 bases and J shed 0 bases, with 10 bases lying between them. The CDR3 is CASSRRQYQETQYF. The CDR3 nucleotides read TGTGCCAGCAGCCGACGACAGTACCAAGAGACCCAGTACTTC. Using reference TRBV5-6 and TRBJ2-5 for the parts outside the CDR3, the full variable domain is DAGVTQSPTHLIKTRGQQVTLRCSPKSGHDTVSWYQQALGQGPQFIFQYYEEEERQRGNFPDRFSGHQFPNYSSELNVNALLLGDSALYLCASSRRQYQETQYFGPGTRLLVL.

The chain recombines TRBV28 with TRBJ1-5, with D maybe TRBD1 (5 bases). Germline CDR1 and CDR2: MDHEN and SYDVKM. The CDR3 length is 14 residues. The V and J ends lost 8 bases and 7 bases respectively, with 18 bases between them. The CDR3 bases are TGTGCCAGCCCCACGAGACAGTCCTCCCAGCCCCAGCATTTT. Translation: CASPTRQSSQPQHF.

This clone was seen just once. The rearrangement joins TRBV6-5 to TRBJ1-5; TRBD1 aligns across 8 bases. The CDR3 covers 13 residues. The germline gives CDR1 MNHEY, CDR2 SVGAGI. V was clipped by 6 bases and J by 5 bases; unmatched bases: 3. CDR3 coding DNA: TGTGCCAGCAGCCAACAGGGGGATCAGCCCCAGCATTTT. It is translated as CASSQQGDQPQHF.

V usage is TRBV10-3 and J usage is TRBJ2-7; TRBD2 might be the D (5 bases). This CDR3 is built from 11 residues. CDR1 and CDR2 from the germline V gene are ENHRY and SYGVKD. V lost 4 bases to trimming and J lost 6 bases, with 7 bases between them. The CDR3 sequence is CAISGGPEQYF. The CDR3 nucleotides are TGTGCCATCAGTGGAGGGCCCGAGCAGTACTTC.

The CDR3 DNA follows: TGCAGCGCAAGGGACGGAACTAACTATGGCTACACCTTC. It codes for CSARDGTNYGYTF. V usage is TRBV29-1 and J usage is TRBJ1-2, with D possibly being TRBD1 (5 bases). V was trimmed by 7 bases and J by 0 bases, leaving 12 bases between them. The germline V gene encodes CDR1 SQVTM and CDR2 ANQGSEA. This CDR3 has 13 residues.